This is a list of T cell receptor beta chains from one sample in a study of OX40 agonist ivuxolimab in advanced cancers. Profiling relied on immunoSEQ multiplex PCR, and the TCRdb table lists in-frame clones only, not all of them. The repertoire holds around 100,000 clones, with 91% as singletons. Sequences were derived from CD4+ or CD8+ T cells sorted from blood, sampled in a trial of the OX40 agonist ivuxolimab. The receptors were sampled from an adult with an advanced solid tumor such as melanoma, head and neck, liver or kidney cancer. The CDR3 runs from the conserved cysteine through the conserved F or W. The D gene is left open where the match is weak. The size of a clone is reported for some rows only, either as once, few or many, or as a class for expanded clones.

clone_size j_call d_call v_call cdr3_nt cdr3_aa
few TRBJ2-4 TRBD1 TRBV2 TGTGCCAGCGCCGGGACAGGCCAAAACATTCAGTACTTC CASAGTGQNIQYF
- TRBJ2-1 TRBD1 TRBV9 TGTGCCAGCACCACAAGGGACAGGCAATACAATGAGCAGTTCTTC CASTTRDRQYNEQFF
few TRBJ1-2 - TRBV2 TGTGCCAGCACAGGGAACTATGGCTACACCTTC CASTGNYGYTF
- TRBJ1-5 TRBD1 TRBV27 TGTGCCAGCAGCTTGGGACAGGGGGTAATTCAGCCCCAGCATTTT CASSLGQGVIQPQHF
- TRBJ2-7 - TRBV28 TGTGCCAGCAGCAAAATTACCCTCCCCCCCAAGCCGAGGGGGAATTTCTACGAGCAGTACTTC CASSKITLPPKPRGNFYEQYF
- TRBJ2-3 TRBD2 TRBV6-6 TGTGCCAGCAGTTACGGGGCGGGAGTGATAGATACGCAGTATTTT CASSYGAGVIDTQYF
- TRBJ2-1 TRBD1 TRBV9 TGTGCCAGCAGCCGAGGCGGGACAGGGGCTTACAATGAGCAGTTCTTC CASSRGGTGAYNEQFF
- TRBJ1-1 - TRBV6-5 TGTGCCAGCAGTTACTCCCCCACCGGCACTGAAGCTTTCTTT CASSYSPTGTEAFF
- TRBJ2-7 TRBD1 TRBV6-1 TGTGCCAGCAGCGCGACAGGGGGCAATCTCTACGAGCAGTACTTC CASSATGGNLYEQYF
- TRBJ2-7 - TRBV21-1 TGTGCCAGCAGCAAAGAAGGACGTGACGAGCAGTACTTC CASSKEGRDEQYF
once TRBJ2-7 TRBD1 TRBV18 TGTGCCAGCTCACTTTATCCTACCATACAGGGGCGGATCTACGAGCAGTACTTC CASSLYPTIQGRIYEQYF